A single sample gave rise to the 13 T cell receptor delta chains below, sequenced in a study of Vδ1+ human thymocytes. These receptors have no identified antigens. Study-level points and caveats: Highly polyclonal TRG and TRD repertoires with Gaussian CDR3 length distributions appeared in thymus.

The template was reverse-transcribed extracted RNA. The CDR3 regions were amplified by multiplex PCR from V-gene primers to a constant-region primer. TCRdb re-called the multiplex PCR reads via CATT. This sample has fewer than 90,000 delta-chain clones, with approximately 34% found just once. The sequenced sample was Vdelta1+ gamma-delta thymocytes from the thymus. Subset described: FACS-sorted CD3+ TCRalphabeta- TCRVdelta1+ TCRVdelta2- thymocytes. These receptors were collected from a boy younger than two who had congenital heart surgery.

The chain employs TRDV1 and TRDJ1; TRDD3 aligns across 8 bases. Germline assignment: CDR1 TSWWSYY and CDR2 QGS. The V segment lost 5 bases and the J segment 3 bases; nucleotides outside the gene matches: 14. CDR3 length equals 17 residues. The CDR3 is CALGLNKLWDTPDKLIF. The CDR3 DNA follows: TGTGCTCTTGGGCTTAACAAACTCTGGGATACGCCCGATAAACTCATCTTT.

This clone was recorded a few times. The chain uses TRDV1 and TRDJ1; D is undetermined. This CDR3 is built from 21 residues. The V gene's germline CDR1 is TSWWSYY and CDR2 QGS. Trimming left V 6 bases short and J 0 bases short, with 32 bases between. The CDR3 here is CALGTPGRLESRYLYTDKLIF. The CDR3 DNA reads as TGTGCTCTTGGAACCCCGGGGCGTCTAGAGTCCCGTTACTTGTACACCGATAAACTCATCTTT.

This clone was detected ten times or more. This same CDR3 is encoded by further DNA sequences in the sample. The gene calls are TRDV2 and TRDJ1, with 8 bases aligning to TRDD3. The CDR3 spans 18 residues. Germline V CDR1 and CDR2: GEAIGNYY, EKD. Germline trimming cut 0 bases from V and 0 bases from J; bases unmatched to any gene: 11. CDR3 in amino acids: CACDTGEVWGSHTDKLIF. The CDR3 DNA follows: TGTGCCTGTGACACCGGAGAGGTCTGGGGGAGCCACACCGATAAACTCATCTTT.

This chain connects TRDV1 to TRDJ1, with D possibly being TRDD3 (5 bases). This CDR3 spans 21 amino acids. Trimming removed 4 bases from V and 0 bases from J, with 30 bases in between. Per germline, CDR1 TSWWSYY and CDR2 QGS. The CDR3 bases are TGTGCTCTTGGGGCCCAAGGATCAAGGCTCATGGGGACATTTTACACCGATAAACTCATCTTT. Translating gives CALGAQGSRLMGTFYTDKLIF.

Only a few counts were recorded for this clone. The rearrangement links TRDV1 to TRDJ1; D ambiguous. This CDR3 has 17 residues. CDR1 is TSWWSYY and CDR2 is QGS in the germline V gene. The V and J ends lost 1 base and 0 bases respectively, with 15 bases between them. Here the CDR3 DNA reads TGTGCTCTTGGGGAACGTCGGACCGGGTTCCACACCGATAAACTCATCTTT. Translation: CALGERRTGFHTDKLIF.

This clone was found once. The chain combines TRDV1 with TRDJ1; the D call may be TRDD2 or TRDD3 (7 bases each). The CDR3 is 19 amino acids. Germline CDR1 reads TSWWSYY; CDR2 reads QGS. Trimming stripped 5 bases from V and 4 bases from J, with 29 bases between. The CDR3 here is CALGNLLSYVLGGVDKLIF. The CDR3 DNA is TGTGCTCTTGGGAACTTGCTTTCCTACGTTCTGGGGGGGGTCGATAAACTCATCTTT.

V usage is TRDV1 and J usage is TRDJ1; TRDD2 aligns across 7 bases. There are 21 residues in the CDR3. Per germline, CDR1 TSWWSYY and CDR2 QGS. The V and J ends lost 4 bases and 2 bases, in that order; junction bases with no gene match: 25. CDR3 coding DNA: TGTGCTCTTGGGGGCAACTTCCTAGTCGGACTGGCCGCTTTACCGACCGATAAACTCATCTTT. Translating it yields CALGGNFLVGLAALPTDKLIF.

As concerns this clone: Other DNA sequences in the same sample also yield this CDR3. The chain has TRDV1 and TRDJ1; 9 bases line up with TRDD3. With 0 bases clipped from V and 0 bases from J, the junction kept 14 bases outside the gene matches. This CDR3 is 20 amino acids long. Germline CDR1 is TSWWSYY and CDR2 is QGS. The CDR3 is CALGELVSTLGDPYTDKLIF. The CDR3 DNA follows: TGTGCTCTTGGGGAACTAGTCTCGACTCTGGGGGATCCGTACACCGATAAACTCATCTTT.

The rearrangement links TRDV1 to TRDJ1; no clear D gene. The CDR3 consists of 16 residues. CDR1 and CDR2 (germline): TSWWSYY, QGS. V dropped 4 bases and J dropped 4 bases, with 19 bases sitting between them. In nucleotides, the CDR3 is TGTGCTCTTGGGGGCCGAGCCCTCACTAGCTACGATAAACTCATCTTT. This encodes CALGGRALTSYDKLIF.

This clone was seen a few times. The rearrangement joins TRDV1 to TRDJ1; D remains unclear. The CDR3 extends over 14 amino acids. V gave up 2 bases and J gave up 4 bases, with 11 bases separating them. The germline V gene encodes CDR1 TSWWSYY and CDR2 QGS. This CDR3 reads CALGELRLFDKLIF. The DNA of the CDR3 is TGTGCTCTTGGGGAATTACGTCTATTCGATAAACTCATCTTT.

This clone was detected a few times. The gene calls are TRDV1 and TRDJ1; possible D gene TRDD3, 5 bases. Deletions cut 2 bases from V and 0 bases from J, with 22 bases between. CDR1 and CDR2 (germline): TSWWSYY, QGS. The CDR3 consists of 19 residues. Here the CDR3 DNA reads TGTGCTCTTGGGGAATGGGGCCAACTCCAAAAGATGTACACCGATAAACTCATCTTT. This sequence encodes CALGEWGQLQKMYTDKLIF.

This clone occurred a few times. J is TRDJ1 and V is TRDV1; TRDD3 matches 10 bases. The CDR3 runs 22 residues. Germline CDR1 TSWWSYY, CDR2 QGS. The trim removed 2 bases at V and 2 bases at J, leaving 23 bases unmatched. The CDR3 is CALGETDPEPTGLLGDTDKLIF. In DNA form, the CDR3 reads TGTGCTCTTGGGGAAACGGATCCGGAACCTACTGGTTTACTGGGGGATACCGATAAACTCATCTTT.

The V gene is TRDV1, the J gene TRDJ1; D is uncertain. Between the trimmed V and J ends, which lost 0 bases and 7 bases, there was a span of 6 bases. This CDR3 has 12 residues. Per germline, CDR1 TSWWSYY and CDR2 QGS. The CDR3 reads CALGELSGKLIF. The CDR3 nucleotides read TGTGCTCTTGGGGAACTTTCCGGTAAACTCATCTTT.